This T cell receptor (beta chain) stems from a study of blood T cell repertoires in COVID-19. At the level of the study: Acute and convalescent COVID-19 specimens originated in the United States, Italy and Spain. Sources were T cells, B-cell-depleted T cells, or PBMCs; the material itself was cDNA or gDNA.

Germline V gene lookup returns CDR1 SGHTA and CDR2 FQGTGA. With 4 bases clipped from V and 6 bases from J, the junction kept 8 bases outside the gene matches. The CDR3 loop spans 15 amino acids. In the original workflow: Estimated nucleated cell counts came from reference gene primer amplification. This table comes from immunoSEQ multiplex PCR, and its TCRdb copy is limited to in-frame clones, with some not included. V and J calls and clone size are as listed in that table; D and trimming were resolved from the DNA. Here the sample spans hundreds of thousands of clones, 80% to 90% being singletons. Ten or more counts support this clone.

This clonotype was obtained from a woman under 30 who had recovered from COVID-19. The chain carries TRBV7-3 and TRBJ2-2; TRBD1 matches at 7 bases. The sequenced sample was PBMCs or T cells enriched from blood (not recorded which). CDR3: CASSSRQGMAGELFF. Written as DNA, the CDR3 is TGTGCCAGCAGCTCCCGACAGGGTATGGCCGGGGAGCTGTTTTTT.